This passage covers 22 T cell receptor beta chains from one sample sequenced in a study of PD-L1 blockade in urothelial cancer (dated by TCRdb to about 2017). The library was produced with the immunoSEQ multiplex PCR assay. Held by TCRdb, this immuneACCESS table contains in-frame sequences only and omits some clones. Under half of the omission traces to an unresolved V gene where checked; the cause of the rest is unknown. This sample lists under 40,000 clones; roughly four fifths were detected once. The top ten clones comprise approximately 6.3% of the sample. The time point label of this sample denotes: pretreatment peripheral blood. Sequencing was performed on PBMCs, taken around atezolizumab (anti-PD-L1) treatment. These receptors originate from a man in his 60s with urothelial cancer.

The chain joins TRBV5-8 to TRBJ1-1, with TRBD1 matching 8 bases. This CDR3 is 15 amino acids long. In germline, CDR1 is SGHTS, CDR2 YDEGEE. The junction had 11 bases not matched to a gene; V was cut back by 7 bases and J by 3 bases. The CDR3, as DNA: TGTGCCAGCCGTCACAGGGGGTTAGTTTACACTGAAGCTTTCTTT. Translation: CASRHRGLVYTEAFF.

This chain joins TRBV9 and TRBJ1-6; TRBD1 agrees at 7 bases. Germline loops: CDR1 SGDLS, CDR2 YYNGEE. V lost 4 bases to trimming and J lost 7 bases; unmatched junction nucleotides: 11. The CDR3 extends over 16 amino acids. The CDR3 loop is CASSPSVTGANSPLHF. CDR3 DNA sequence: TGTGCCAGCAGCCCGTCCGTCACAGGGGCCAATTCACCCCTCCACTTT. The full variable domain, its missing parts supplied by reference TRBV9 and TRBJ1-6, is DSGVTQTPKHLITATGQRVTLRCSPRSGDLSVYWYQQSLDQGLQFLIQYYNGEERAKGNILERFSAQQFPDLHSELNLSSLELGDSALYFCASSPSVTGANSPLHFGNGTRLTVT.

This clone was detected a few times. The chain couples TRBV7-8 to TRBJ2-5, with D possibly being TRBD1 (6 bases). CDR1 is SGHVS and CDR2 is FQNEAQ in the germline V gene. This CDR3 spans 13 amino acids. Deletions cut 2 bases from V and 4 bases from J, with 8 bases between. The CDR3 spells CASSLPGAETQYF. Written as DNA, the CDR3 is TGTGCCAGCAGCTTACCAGGGGCAGAGACCCAGTACTTC.

This chain links TRBV5-1 with TRBJ1-4; weak D call: TRBD1 (5 bases). Germline V gene sequence: CDR1 SGHRS, CDR2 YFSETQ. The CDR3 runs 15 residues. With 1 base removed from V and 2 bases from J, the gap between germline ends came to 9 bases. DNA for the CDR3: TGCGCCAGCAGCTTGTTACAGGCTACTAATGAAAAACTGTTTTTT. As protein: CASSLLQATNEKLFF.

The chain combines TRBV5-1 with TRBJ2-4; TRBD1 matches 8 bases. The germline CDR1 and CDR2 sequences are SGHRS and YFSETQ. This CDR3 is 15 amino acids long. V dropped 4 bases and J dropped 3; count of bases not matched to a gene: 6. The CDR3 is CASSHGQGDKNIQYF. DNA for the CDR3: TGCGCCAGCAGCCACGGACAGGGTGACAAAAACATTCAGTACTTC.

CDR3 sequence (DNA): TGCGCCAGCAGTCGCCGACTGGTAGCCAAAAACATTCAGTACTTC. This codes for CASSRRLVAKNIQYF. V is TRBV23-1 and J is TRBJ2-4; the D is unclear. TRBV23-1 is an ORF for which the function is uncertain. CDR3 length: 15 amino acids. The V end was cut by 4 bases, the J end by 0 bases, with 10 bases between.

The CDR3 here is CASSVGRATDTQYF. CDR3 in DNA: TGTGCCAGCAGTGTCGGGCGGGCCACAGATACGCAGTATTTT. The gene calls are TRBV2 and TRBJ2-3; a possible D gene is TRBD2 (5 bases). Germline CDR1 is SNHLY and CDR2 is FYNNEI. Trimming removed 4 bases from V and 2 bases from J, with 10 bases in between. The CDR3 runs to 14 residues.

The chain is built from TRBV5-1 and TRBJ2-5, with 9 bases matching TRBD1. Trimming took 1 base from V and 5 from J; bases not matched to a gene: 3. Looked up from germline, CDR1 is SGHRS and CDR2 is YFSETQ. The length of the CDR3 is 14 residues. In DNA, the CDR3 is TGCGCCAGCAGCTTGAGACAGGGGGGGGAGACCCAGTACTTC. Encoded protein: CASSLRQGGETQYF.

J is TRBJ2-1 and V is TRBV11-2, with 9 nucleotides matching TRBD1. J gave up 3 bases and V 5 bases, and 11 bases lay outside the gene matches. This CDR3 is 17 amino acids long. The V gene's germline CDR1 is SGHAT and CDR2 FQNNGV. As DNA, the CDR3 is TGTGCCAGCAGCCACCTCCTTCGGGGACAGGGCTACAATGAGCAGTTCTTC. Translating it yields CASSHLLRGQGYNEQFF. The full variable domain, rest sourced from reference TRBV11-2 and TRBJ2-1, is EAGVAQSPRYKIIEKRQSVAFWCNPISGHATLYWYQQILGQGPKLLIQFQNNGVVDDSQLPKDRFSAERLKGVDSTLKIQPAKLEDSAVYLCASSHLLRGQGYNEQFFGPGTRLTVL.

V is TRBV7-2 and J is TRBJ2-7, with TRBD2 as a possible D gene (6 bases). Germline assignment: CDR1 SGHTA and CDR2 FQGNSA. The CDR3 has 13 residues. The V gene lost 5 bases and the J gene lost 6 bases, with 14 bases spanning the gap. The CDR3 is CASSPGGSREQYF. The CDR3 DNA follows: TGTGCCAGCAGCCCCGGGGGTTCCCGCGAGCAGTACTTC.

The chain recombines TRBV28 with TRBJ1-3; D not certain. The V gene's germline CDR1 is MDHEN and CDR2 SYDVKM. The CDR3 loop spans 13 amino acids. The CDR3: CVTGGHSGNTIYF. CDR3 in DNA: TGTGTCACCGGTGGTCACTCTGGAAACACCATATATTTT.

The table lists this clone with a count of one. CDR3 in DNA: TGTGCCAGCTCCCCAGCGGGGGGGACTCCGGATACGCAGTATTTT. Translating it yields CASSPAGGTPDTQYF. J is TRBJ2-3 and V is TRBV18; 10 nucleotides agree with TRBD2. The CDR3 consists of 15 residues. Per the germline V gene, CDR1 is KGHSH and CDR2 is LQKENI. The V gene end was trimmed by 6 bases and the J gene end by 6 bases; junction bases not matched to a gene: 9.

This clone was observed a few times. This sequence joins TRBV6-1 and TRBJ1-5; D is uncertain. V dropped 3 bases and J dropped 5 bases, with 11 bases sitting between them. CDR3 size: 14 residues. Germline V gene lookup returns CDR1 MNHNS and CDR2 SASEGT. The CDR3 nucleotides read TGTGCCAGCAGTGATGTACGGTTCCATCAGCCCCAGCATTTT. It codes for CASSDVRFHQPQHF.

V and J are TRBV11-2 and TRBJ1-1; a possible D gene is TRBD1 (5 bases). Trimming took off 0 bases at V and 11 bases at J, with 16 bases between the two ends. Germline loops: CDR1 SGHAT, CDR2 FQNNGV. The length of the CDR3 is 14 residues. The DNA for the CDR3 is TGTGCCAGCAGCTTAGATCCGTTCGGGACTTCTGCTTTCTTT. Amino acid sequence: CASSLDPFGTSAFF.

The chain employs TRBV27 and TRBJ2-3, with 9 bases fitting TRBD2. From germline, CDR1 is MNHEY and CDR2 SMNVEV (reference sequence). Unmatched junction bases numbered 10, after V lost 6 bases and J lost 3 bases. This CDR3 is 16 amino acids long. DNA of the CDR3: TGTGCCAGCAGGACCTTGGGGACTAGCATAACAGATACGCAGTATTTT. This translates into CASRTLGTSITDTQYF.

V is TRBV25-1 and J is TRBJ2-1; the D gene is possibly TRBD2 (5 bases). Germline CDR1 and CDR2: MGHDK and SYGVNS. This CDR3 is built from 15 residues. V was pared by 5 bases and J by 0 bases, with 11 bases between. The CDR3 sequence is CASSRAVSSYNEQFF. The CDR3 bases are TGTGCCAGCAGTAGAGCGGTAAGCTCCTACAATGAGCAGTTCTTC.

The chain has TRBV4-2 and TRBJ1-1; 10 bases are shared with TRBD1. CDR1 and CDR2 (germline): LGHNA, YNFKEQ. The junction had 6 bases not matched to a gene; V was cut back by 1 base and J by 1 base. The CDR3 is 17 amino acids. Here the CDR3 reads CASSQVTGGAENTEAFF. CDR3 DNA: TGTGCCAGCAGCCAAGTGACAGGGGGCGCGGAGAACACTGAAGCTTTCTTT.

The chain carries TRBV25-1 and TRBJ2-7; 7 bases fit TRBD1. Trimming took 4 bases from V and 6 from J; bases not matched to a gene: 6. There are 13 residues in the CDR3. CDR1 MGHDK and CDR2 SYGVNS come from the germline V gene. This chain's CDR3 is CASSATGAGEQYF. CDR3 in DNA: TGTGCCAGCAGTGCCACAGGGGCCGGCGAGCAGTACTTC.

The gene calls are TRBV4-1 and TRBJ2-1; 7 bases match TRBD1. The CDR3 extends over 14 amino acids. CDR1 is MGHRA and CDR2 is YSYEKL in the germline V gene. V was clipped by 0 bases and J by 8 bases; unmatched bases: 4. This CDR3 reads CASSQDVTGYEQFF. In DNA form, the CDR3 reads TGCGCCAGCAGCCAAGATGTGACAGGGTATGAGCAGTTCTTC.

This clone has a single count. The genes are TRBV6-5 and TRBJ2-1; possible D gene TRBD1, 5 bases. V was clipped by 6 bases and J by 4 bases, with 16 bases between them. CDR3 length: 15 residues. Germline CDR1 is MNHEY and CDR2 is SVGAGI. The CDR3 region is CASRYRQTEYNEQFF. The CDR3, as DNA: TGTGCCAGCAGATACAGACAGACAGAATACAATGAGCAGTTCTTC.

The V gene is TRBV5-1, the J gene TRBJ2-7, with D possibly matching TRBD1 (6 bases). The germline V and J ends were trimmed by 0 bases and 4 bases, with 14 bases remaining between them. Looked up from germline, CDR1 is SGHRS and CDR2 is YFSETQ. This CDR3 is built from 15 residues. In nucleotides, the CDR3 is TGCGCCAGCAGCTTGGAGACAGGCCTTACATACGAGCAGTACTTC. It specifies CASSLETGLTYEQYF.

The gene calls are TRBV11-2 and TRBJ1-5; 7 bases line up with TRBD1. CDR1 is SGHAT, CDR2 FQNNGV, per germline. J lost 9 bases, V lost 6 bases, and 17 bases had no gene match. The CDR3 loop spans 16 amino acids. The CDR3 DNA is TGTGCCAGCAGAATTAGAAAGACAGGGTTAGGATGGCCCCAGCATTTT. Encoded protein: CASRIRKTGLGWPQHF.